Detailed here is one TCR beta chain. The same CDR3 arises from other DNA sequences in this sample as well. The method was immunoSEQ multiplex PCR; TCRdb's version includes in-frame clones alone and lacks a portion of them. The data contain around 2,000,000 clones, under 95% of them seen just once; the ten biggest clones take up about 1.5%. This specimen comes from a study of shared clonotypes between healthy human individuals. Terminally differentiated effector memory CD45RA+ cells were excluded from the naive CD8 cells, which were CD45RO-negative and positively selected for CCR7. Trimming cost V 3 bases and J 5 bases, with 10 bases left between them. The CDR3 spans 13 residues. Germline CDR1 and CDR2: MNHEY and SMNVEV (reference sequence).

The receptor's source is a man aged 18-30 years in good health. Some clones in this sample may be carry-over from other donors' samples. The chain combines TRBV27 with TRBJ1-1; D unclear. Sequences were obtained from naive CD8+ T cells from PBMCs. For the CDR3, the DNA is TGTGCCAGCAGTTTTGGGAGACGGACTGAAGCTTTCTTT. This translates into CASSFGRRTEAFF.